These 18 T cell receptor beta chains were sequenced from one sample in a study of T cell changes during pregnancy in multiple sclerosis. The data were produced by immunoSEQ multiplex PCR, yet TCRdb's version contains in-frame clones alone and is incomplete. The data show 100,000 to 150,000 clones, roughly 92% seen once. The sequencing here drew on peripheral blood, taken before pregnancy. These receptors were obtained from a female donor with multiple sclerosis, enrolled in a pregnancy study.

The V gene is TRBV7-8, the J gene TRBJ2-7, with 7 positions matching TRBD2. The ends lost 5 bases at V and 2 bases at J; junction bases unmatched: 12. The CDR3 spans 16 residues. CDR1 and CDR2 from the germline V gene are SGHVS and FQNEAQ. This chain's CDR3 is CASSPWGGLSAYEQYF. CDR3 nucleotides: TGTGCCAGCAGCCCTTGGGGAGGGCTCAGTGCCTACGAGCAGTACTTC.

The rearrangement links TRBV6-6 to TRBJ2-7; 10 bases fit TRBD1. The germline gives CDR1 MNHNY, CDR2 SVGAGI (reference sequence). The trim removed 7 bases at V and 6 bases at J, leaving 6 bases unmatched. The CDR3 runs 13 residues. The CDR3 nucleotides are TGTGCCAGCACAGGGACAGGGGTTACCGAGCAGTACTTC. It yields the protein CASTGTGVTEQYF.

The chain carries TRBV15 and TRBJ1-2; TRBD1 might be the D (6 bases). The CDR3 has 15 amino acids. Germline V gene sequence: CDR1 LNHNV, CDR2 YYDKDF (reference sequence). V dropped 3 bases and J dropped 1 base, with 12 bases sitting between them. For the CDR3, the DNA is TGTGCCACCAGCAGGCCGGGACACCTTAACTATGGCTACACCTTC. The encoded protein is CATSRPGHLNYGYTF.

This chain connects TRBV10-2 to TRBJ1-2; no clear D. Germline assignment: CDR1 WSHSY and CDR2 SAAADI. The V end lost 2 bases, the J end lost 0 bases, and 7 bases lay between the germline ends. The CDR3 length is 14 residues. The CDR3 DNA follows: TGCGCCAGCAGTGAGGCGTTTTCTAACTATGGCTACACCTTC. Its translation: CASSEAFSNYGYTF.

The V gene is TRBV7-9, the J gene TRBJ2-3; D is unclear. The CDR3 is made up of 14 amino acids. Trimming stripped 2 bases from V and 3 bases from J, with 9 bases between. The germline gives CDR1 SEHNR, CDR2 FQNEAQ (reference sequence). The chain's CDR3 is CASSLNDGTDTQYF. The CDR3 DNA sequence: TGTGCCAGCAGCTTAAATGACGGGACAGATACGCAGTATTTT.

V usage is TRBV27 and J usage is TRBJ1-5; D unclear. The CDR3 length is 13 residues. The ends were cut back, 3 bases at V and 4 bases at J, with 7 bases in the middle. Germline V gene lookup returns CDR1 MNHEY and CDR2 SMNVEV (reference sequence). CDR3 sequence (DNA): TGTGCCAGCAGTTTCCGGGGTAATCAGCCCCAGCATTTT. It yields the protein CASSFRGNQPQHF.

CDR3 residues: CSVRTGEADGYTF. The DNA for the CDR3 is TGCAGCGTCAGGACAGGGGAGGCGGATGGCTACACCTTC. The V gene is TRBV29-1, the J gene TRBJ1-2; 9 nucleotides line up with TRBD1. The CDR3 contains 13 residues. Unmatched junction bases numbered 8, after V lost 6 bases and J lost 6 bases. Germline CDR1 is SQVTM and CDR2 is ANQGSEA.

DNA for the CDR3: TGTGCCAGCAGTACGACTAGCGGGGGGTACAATGAGCAGTTCTTC. Amino acids: CASSTTSGGYNEQFF. The chain links TRBV6-6 to TRBJ2-1, with 13 nucleotides matching TRBD2. Trimming removed 5 bases from V and 4 bases from J; junction bases left unmatched: 2. Looked up from germline, CDR1 is MNHNY and CDR2 is SVGAGI (reference sequence). The CDR3 sequence is 15 residues long.

The gene calls are TRBV14 and TRBJ1-1; D not resolved. Germline V gene lookup returns CDR1 SGHDN and CDR2 FVKESK. Trimming took 4 bases from V and 4 from J, leaving 16 bases between them. The CDR3 has 15 residues. The CDR3 spells CASSPTAILGTEAFF. The CDR3 DNA follows: TGTGCCAGCAGCCCAACAGCCATATTAGGCACTGAAGCTTTCTTT.

This CDR3 is CASSEGTGLYNEQFF. The CDR3, as DNA: TGTGCCAGCAGTGAGGGGACAGGACTTTACAATGAGCAGTTCTTC. The chain couples TRBV6-1 to TRBJ2-1; 8 bases map to TRBD1. After removal of 3 bases from V and 4 bases from J, the junction contained 5 bases not matched to a gene. Germline V lookup: CDR1 MNHNS, CDR2 SASEGT. The CDR3 runs to 15 residues.

The chain recombines TRBV19 with TRBJ2-2; 8 nucleotides align to TRBD2. Germline values: CDR1 LNHDA, CDR2 SQIVND (reference sequence). V shed 5 bases and J 4 bases; nucleotides not matched to a gene: 6. The CDR3 sequence is 15 residues long. This CDR3 is CASSGLAGRTGELFF. The CDR3 bases are TGTGCCAGTAGTGGCCTAGCGGGCCGCACCGGGGAGCTGTTTTTT.

The chain has TRBV4-2 and TRBJ2-1; 8 nucleotides agree with TRBD2. The CDR3 loop spans 18 amino acids. Germline CDR1 and CDR2: LGHNA and YNFKEQ. Trimming at V came to 1 base and at J to 0 bases, leaving 8 bases not matched to a gene. CDR3 sequence (DNA): TGTGCCAGCAGCCAAGGCCTAGCGGGCCTCAGCTCCTACAATGAGCAGTTCTTC. Residues: CASSQGLAGLSSYNEQFF.

The chain combines TRBV9 with TRBJ2-6; possible D gene TRBD1, 6 bases. The CDR3 loop spans 17 amino acids. The germline V gene encodes CDR1 SGDLS and CDR2 YYNGEE. V lost 0 bases and J lost 2, with 12 bases in between. In DNA, the CDR3 is TGTGCCAGCAGCGTAGCTACGGCAGGGGCTGGGGCCAACGTCCTGACTTTC. It encodes CASSVATAGAGANVLTF.

The rearrangement links TRBV7-3 to TRBJ2-7; 7 nucleotides align to TRBD2. Trimming took 2 bases from V and 0 from J; bases not matched to a gene: 10. From germline, CDR1 is SGHTA and CDR2 FQGTGA. The CDR3 is made up of 17 amino acids. Here the CDR3 DNA reads TGTGCCAGCAGCTTAGGGACGGGACCGGGAGGCTCCTACGAGCAGTACTTC. Encoded protein: CASSLGTGPGGSYEQYF.

The chain carries TRBV20-1 and TRBJ1-6; no clear D gene. The V end lost 5 bases, the J end lost 6 bases, and 5 bases lay between the germline ends. This CDR3 has 11 amino acids. Germline loops: CDR1 DFQATT, CDR2 SNEGSKA (reference sequence). CDR3 amino acids: CSADTNSPLHF. The CDR3, as DNA: TGCAGTGCTGACACTAATTCACCCCTCCACTTT.

The chain has TRBV5-1 and TRBJ2-2, with 8 bases that match TRBD2. CDR3 size: 15 residues. After removal of 4 bases from V and 1 base from J, the junction contained 3 bases not matched to a gene. Looked up from germline, CDR1 is SGHRS and CDR2 is YFSETQ. The CDR3 sequence: CASSPGGQNTGELFF. The CDR3, as DNA: TGCGCCAGCAGCCCGGGGGGGCAGAACACCGGGGAGCTGTTTTTT.

The V gene is TRBV11-1, the J gene TRBJ2-1; 8 bases map to TRBD1. The CDR3 spans 15 residues. Trimming cost V 6 bases and J 4 bases; bases outside gene matches: 8. CDR1 and CDR2 from the germline V gene are SGHAT and FQDESV (reference sequence). The CDR3: CASRPQGVVYNEQFF. CDR3 coding DNA: TGTGCCAGCAGACCACAGGGGGTAGTATACAATGAGCAGTTCTTC.

V is TRBV2 and J is TRBJ2-3, with 16 bases identical to TRBD2. Trimming cost V 6 bases and J 5 bases; bases outside gene matches: 8. There are 17 residues in the CDR3. Germline loops: CDR1 SNHLY, CDR2 FYNNEI. The CDR3 sequence is CASSPGGLAGGRDTQYF. The CDR3 DNA sequence: TGTGCCAGCAGCCCGGGGGGACTAGCGGGGGGGAGAGATACGCAGTATTTT.